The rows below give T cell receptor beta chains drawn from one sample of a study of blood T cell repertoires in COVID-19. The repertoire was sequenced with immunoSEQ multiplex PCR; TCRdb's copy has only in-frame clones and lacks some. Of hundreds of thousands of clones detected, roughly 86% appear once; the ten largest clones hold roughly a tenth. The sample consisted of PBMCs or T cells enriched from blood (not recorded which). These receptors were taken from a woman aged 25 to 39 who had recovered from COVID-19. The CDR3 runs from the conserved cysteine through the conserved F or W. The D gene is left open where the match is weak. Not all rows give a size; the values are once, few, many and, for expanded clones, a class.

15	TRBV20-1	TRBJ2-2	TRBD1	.	TGCAGTGCTAGTGCCGGGACAGCGAACACCGGGGAGCTGTTTTTT	CSASAGTANTGELFF
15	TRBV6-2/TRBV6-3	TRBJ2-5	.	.	TGTGCCAGCAGTTACTTTGGCGGCCACCAAGAGACCCAGTACTTC	CASSYFGGHQETQYF
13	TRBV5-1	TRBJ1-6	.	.	TGCGCCAGCAGCTTGGTCTCGGATTCACCCCTCCACTTT	CASSLVSDSPLHF
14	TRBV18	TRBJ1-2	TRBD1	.	TGTGCCAGCTCAGTACAGGGGGCGTCCTATGGCTACACCTTC	CASSVQGASYGYTF
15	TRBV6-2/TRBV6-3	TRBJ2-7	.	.	TGTGCCAGCAACCCCTCGGCCGGGAAGTCCTACGAGCAGTACTTC	CASNPSAGKSYEQYF
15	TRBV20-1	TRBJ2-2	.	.	TGCAGTGCTAGTTGGGGGCCTGCGAACACCGGGGAGCTGTTTTTT	CSASWGPANTGELFF
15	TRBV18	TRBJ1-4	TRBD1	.	TGTGCCAGCTCACGGACAGGGGCAACTAATGAAAAACTGTTTTTT	CASSRTGATNEKLFF
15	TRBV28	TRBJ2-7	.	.	TGTGCCAGCAGTTTAGGACTGCGCACCTTCTACGAGCAGTACTTC	CASSLGLRTFYEQYF
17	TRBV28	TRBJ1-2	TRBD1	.	TGTGCCAGCAGTTTACTCCCCCTGGACAGGGGTTTCTATGGCTACACCTTC	CASSLLPLDRGFYGYTF
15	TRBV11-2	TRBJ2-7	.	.	TGTGCCAGCAGCCCACCTACCCTACCAATATACGAGCAGTACTTC	CASSPPTLPIYEQYF
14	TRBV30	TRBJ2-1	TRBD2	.	TGTGCCCGGAGACTAGCGGGTACCTACAATGAGCAGTTCTTC	CARRLAGTYNEQFF
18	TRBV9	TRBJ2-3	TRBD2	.	TGTGCCAGCAGCGGTAGGGGACTAGCGGGCCATAGCACAGATACGCAGTATTTT	CASSGRGLAGHSTDTQYF
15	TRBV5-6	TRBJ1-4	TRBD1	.	TGTGCCAGCAGCCTTAAGACAGGGGGCGATGAAAAACTGTTTTTT	CASSLKTGGDEKLFF
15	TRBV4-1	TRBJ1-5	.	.	TGCGCCAGCAGCCAAGGAGACGACTTCAATCAGCCCCAGCATTTT	CASSQGDDFNQPQHF
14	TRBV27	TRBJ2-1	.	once	TGTGCCAGCAGTTTATCGGGCAGATTCAATGAGCAGTTCTTC	CASSLSGRFNEQFF
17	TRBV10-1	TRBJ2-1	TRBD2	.	TGCGCCAGCAGTGAGTCGAAACTAGCGGGAGGTCGGAATGAGCAGTTCTTC	CASSESKLAGGRNEQFF
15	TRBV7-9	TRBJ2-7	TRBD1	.	TGTGCCAGCAGCTGGACCCGGGACAGGGCTTTCGTGCAGTACTTC	CASSWTRDRAFVQYF
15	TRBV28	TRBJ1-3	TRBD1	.	TGTGCCAGCACCGACAGGGGATCCTCTGGAAACACCATATATTTT	CASTDRGSSGNTIYF